The present T cell receptor beta chain was sequenced within a study of cytomegalovirus exposure and HLA in healthy donors. Study-wide background: Out of roughly 170 million T cells, an earlier analysis found some 110 million unique TCR beta sequences in total. Study-wide results and caveats: The study dropped some indistinguishable V segments, TRBV6-2 and TRBV6-3 among them.

The PCR used 60 Vbeta and 13 Jbeta primers. Study processing details: The count from a later analysis was tens of millions of unique TCR beta chains, some 10 million of them shared. Here immunoSEQ multiplex PCR was the method, and the copy in TCRdb shows in-frame clones only, minus some. V and J calls and clone size are those listed in that table; D and trimming were worked out from the DNA. The sample shows over 150,000 clones, roughly 80% of them seen only once. Whereas donors were nominally healthy upon sampling, unrecorded immune exposures were probable. Germline V gene data show CDR1 as SGHNT and CDR2 as YYREEE (reference sequence). The length of the CDR3 is 13 residues. Trimming stripped 4 bases from V and 6 bases from J, with 12 bases between. Remarks on this clone: Its antigen is not known.

Sequenced input: PBMCs. This chain uses TRBV5-4 with TRBJ2-3; weak D call: TRBD2 (5 bases). This sequence was found in a male donor in good health and CMV-seropositive. CDR3 nucleotide sequence: TGTGCCAGCAGCCCGGAGGTAAAGGATACGCAGTATTTT. Its protein is CASSPEVKDTQYF.